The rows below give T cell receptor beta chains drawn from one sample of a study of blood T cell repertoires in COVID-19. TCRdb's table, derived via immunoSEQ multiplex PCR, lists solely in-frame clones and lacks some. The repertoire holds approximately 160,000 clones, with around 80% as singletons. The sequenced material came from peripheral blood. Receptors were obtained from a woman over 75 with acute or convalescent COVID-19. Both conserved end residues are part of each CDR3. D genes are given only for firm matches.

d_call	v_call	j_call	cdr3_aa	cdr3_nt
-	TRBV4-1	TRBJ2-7	CACSHDSDGSYEQYF	TGCGCCTGCAGCCATGATAGCGACGGCTCCTACGAGCAGTACTTC
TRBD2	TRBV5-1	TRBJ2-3	CASSLIGGISTDTQYF	TGCGCCAGCAGCTTGATCGGGGGGATTAGCACAGATACGCAGTATTTT
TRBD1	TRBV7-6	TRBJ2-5	CASSSNWRTGGSQETQYF	TGTGCCAGCAGCTCAAATTGGAGGACAGGGGGTTCCCAAGAGACCCAGTACTTC
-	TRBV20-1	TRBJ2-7	CSAPDLAEQYF	TGCAGTGCTCCAGACTTGGCCGAGCAGTACTTC
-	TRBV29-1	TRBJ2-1	CSSGYNEQFF	TGCAGCTCAGGGTACAATGAGCAGTTCTTC
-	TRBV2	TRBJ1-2	CASSAFYGYTF	TGTGCCAGCAGTGCTTTCTATGGCTACACCTTC
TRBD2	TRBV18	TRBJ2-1	CASSPPSGGSYNEQFF	TGTGCCAGCTCACCACCCTCGGGGGGATCCTACAATGAGCAGTTCTTC
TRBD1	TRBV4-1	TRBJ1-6	CASSQEAGGAYNSPLHF	TGCGCCAGCAGCCAAGAGGCAGGGGGCGCCTATAATTCACCCCTCCACTTT
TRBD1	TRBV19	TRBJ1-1	CASRRQGLNTEAFF	TGTGCCAGTAGACGACAGGGGTTGAACACTGAAGCTTTCTTT
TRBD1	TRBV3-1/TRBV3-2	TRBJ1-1	CASSQESQGRARNTEAFF	TGTGCCAGCAGCCAAGAGTCACAGGGGCGTGCAAGGAACACTGAAGCTTTCTTT
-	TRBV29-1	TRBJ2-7	CSGQESTYEQYF	TGCAGCGGACAGGAGAGTACCTACGAGCAGTACTTC